This TCR beta chain was profiled in a study of tissue T cells after allogeneic stem cell transplantation. Study summary: Graft-versus-host disease patients received grafts, several unmodified and three CD34-selected to deplete T cells.

As concerns this clone: Its specificity is not known.

Study outcomes and limitations: Which tissue TCRs were alloreactive or antigen-specific was not determined. Some clones might be persisting host cells. TCR repertoires tracked anatomic similarity, regardless of disease or transplant status.

TCRdb's copy holds only in-frame clones and misses some; the assay was immunoSEQ multiplex PCR. The top ten clones hold about 3.5% of a sample with about 28,000 clones, roughly 85% of them seen once. The sample in question was blood, obtained before transplantation. This clonotype was obtained from a woman aged 18-50 years who later had graft-versus-host disease after an allogeneic stem cell transplant.

CDR3: CATSREGSNQPQHF. The CDR3 DNA follows: TGTGCCACCAGCAGAGAGGGGAGCAATCAGCCCCAGCATTTT. This chain connects TRBV15 to TRBJ1-5; D gene uncertain. The V end was cut by 0 bases, the J end by 1 base, with 4 bases between. Germline V CDR1 and CDR2: LNHNV, YYDKDF (reference sequence). The CDR3 runs to 14 residues.